The T cell receptor beta chain under discussion was sequenced for a study of blood T cells in healthy people across ages. Turning to the study itself: Template switching captured about one barcoded beta molecule per two T cells. Study conclusions and caveats: Researchers said unsorted PBMCs prevented a conclusive naive versus antigen-experienced comparison. In older individuals, TCR beta diversity per million T cells was lower, falling roughly linearly with age.

This clonotype was picked up a small number of times. Its target is unknown. RNA extraction gave at least 5.5 micrograms of total RNA per sample. There are 15 residues in the CDR3. CDR1 and CDR2 (germline): SSHAT, FNYEAQ (reference sequence). With 2 bases clipped from V and 2 bases from J, the junction kept 6 bases outside the gene matches. Using a J-beta primer mix together with a sample-barcoded 5' primer, a second PCR was run for about 6 to 11 cycles. TCRdb redid the calling of the 5' RACE reads with MiXCR, one entry per CDR3 protein. The sample carries about 1 million distinct CDR3 sequences, 40% to 50% recorded once.

The V call is TRBV7-7, the J call TRBJ2-7; 7 bases line up with TRBD1. Sample: blood. The source of this sequence is a woman aged 60-75 years in good health. The CDR3 DNA is TGTGCCAGCAGCTTATTTACAGGGGTCGCCTACGAGCAGTACTTC. This sequence encodes CASSLFTGVAYEQYF.